The text below deals with one T cell receptor (beta chain). Antigen specificity is unknown. The data were obtained in a study of OX40 agonist ivuxolimab in advanced cancers. Overall study context: Patients were 82.7% male with ages roughly 23 to 85, mean around 58. Overall study findings and caveats: Low normalized T-cell clonal expansion was additionally recorded for some nonresponders. Compared with CD4+, CD8+ T cells on average had more expanded clones. Clonal expansion by week 6 occurred in CD4+ and CD8+ blood T cells (at 0.1 to 3.0 mg/kg).

TCRdb's copy holds only in-frame clones and misses some; the assay was immunoSEQ multiplex PCR. The table records over 100,000 clones, more than 80% of them present only once. There are 14 residues in the CDR3. V was clipped by 6 bases and J by 1 base, with 9 bases between them. Looked up from germline, CDR1 is MDHEN and CDR2 is SYDVKM. This chain joins TRBV28 and TRBJ2-2, with D unresolved. Specimen: CD4+ or CD8+ T cells sorted from blood, collected in a trial of the OX40 agonist ivuxolimab. The TCR comes from an adult with an advanced solid tumor such as melanoma, head and neck, liver or kidney cancer. CDR3 in amino acids: CASSPPRNTGELFF. CDR3 in DNA: TGTGCCAGCAGCCCCCCACGGAACACCGGGGAGCTGTTTTTT.